The entry below gives a single T cell receptor beta chain sequence along with its context. Its target is unknown. The data derive from a study of human T cells and chemical hapten exposure. Study in general: Small pooled library volume differences mainly caused per-sample TCR yield variation. Findings and caveats of the study: TCRs whose frequency exceeded 1 in 1000 remained the same following DPC sensitization.

The total RNA was obtained from whole blood that was not fractionated. Germline loops: CDR1 SQVTM, CDR2 ANQGSEA. This CDR3 spans 14 amino acids. With 5 bases removed from V and 0 bases from J, the gap between germline ends came to 11 bases. How the authors handled the data: There were a median of around 100,000 TCRs per sample, with a range from 23,224 to 690,600. Via MiXCR, TCRdb re-called the 5' RACE reads, giving one row per CDR3 protein. TCRdb's processing, not the study's, gives the V and J calls here. Of approximately 80,000 distinct CDR3 sequences listed, 15% to 20% are singletons. The receptor's source is a female donor in good health. The chain uses TRBV29-1 and TRBJ1-3; D remains ambiguous. The CDR3 protein is CSVTRRSSGNTIYF. CDR3 sequence (DNA): TGCAGCGTTACCCGGAGATCCTCTGGAAACACCATATATTTT.